This T cell receptor (beta chain) is from a study of cytomegalovirus exposure and HLA in healthy donors. This PCR relied on a set of 60 Vbeta primers and 13 Jbeta primers. In the original analysis: In a later analysis, around 12 million of 60 million to 80 million unique beta chains occurred in at least two donors. Assay used: immunoSEQ multiplex PCR; TCRdb lists only in-frame clones, some missing. From that table come the V and J calls and clone size; the DNA was used to work out D and trimming. The sample lists more than 80,000 clones, roughly 70% seen once, with 2.5% to 3.5% in the top ten. About this clone itself: Its target is unknown.

The germline V and J ends were trimmed by 3 bases and 1 base, with 10 bases remaining between them. The germline CDR1 and CDR2 sequences are SGHNT and YYREEE (reference sequence). The CDR3 covers 14 residues. Study results and limitations: Most sequenced TCRs were rare (though some public TCRs occurred in many donors). Indistinguishable V segments, including TRBV6-2 and TRBV6-3, were excluded. According to an earlier analysis, most TCR beta V segments yielded productive rearrangements about 90% or about 30% of the time.

This receptor was taken from a male donor in good health and CMV-seropositive. Sample: PBMCs. V is TRBV5-4 and J is TRBJ1-1, with D hard to call. The CDR3 DNA follows: TGTGCCAGCAGCTCCAGAGACTCGAACACTGAAGCTTTCTTT. This encodes CASSSRDSNTEAFF.